A single T cell receptor (beta chain) is shown here with its context. Its antigen is not known. The study ran its PCR with 60 Vbeta and 13 Jbeta primers. Using immunoSEQ multiplex PCR, the repertoire was profiled, and TCRdb retains in-frame clones only, with some absent. This sample carries about 160,000 clones, roughly 76% of them seen once, and the ten largest clones take less than 15%. CDR3 length: 15 amino acids. Germline V gives CDR1 SGHVS, CDR2 FNYEAQ. Trimming cost V 6 bases and J 4 bases; bases outside gene matches: 4. The entry originates in a study of cytomegalovirus exposure and HLA in healthy donors. Whole-study findings and limits: A later analysis reportedly found that, within productive TCRs, an Asian-associated ancestry cluster had fewer N-insertions than the mean observed across the roughly 690 donors. Investigators reported under 200 TCR beta chains as tied to cytomegalovirus. Rates of TCR association differed by HLA locus in a later analysis, with DRB1 highest and HLA-C lowest.

Sequences were obtained from PBMCs. The clonotype originates from a woman aged 45-65 years in good health and CMV-seronegative. This sequence joins TRBV7-6 and TRBJ2-3; 13 nucleotides agree with TRBD2. The CDR3 loop is CASSRTSGSPDTQYF. The CDR3 bases are TGTGCCAGCAGTAGGACTAGCGGGAGTCCAGATACGCAGTATTTT.